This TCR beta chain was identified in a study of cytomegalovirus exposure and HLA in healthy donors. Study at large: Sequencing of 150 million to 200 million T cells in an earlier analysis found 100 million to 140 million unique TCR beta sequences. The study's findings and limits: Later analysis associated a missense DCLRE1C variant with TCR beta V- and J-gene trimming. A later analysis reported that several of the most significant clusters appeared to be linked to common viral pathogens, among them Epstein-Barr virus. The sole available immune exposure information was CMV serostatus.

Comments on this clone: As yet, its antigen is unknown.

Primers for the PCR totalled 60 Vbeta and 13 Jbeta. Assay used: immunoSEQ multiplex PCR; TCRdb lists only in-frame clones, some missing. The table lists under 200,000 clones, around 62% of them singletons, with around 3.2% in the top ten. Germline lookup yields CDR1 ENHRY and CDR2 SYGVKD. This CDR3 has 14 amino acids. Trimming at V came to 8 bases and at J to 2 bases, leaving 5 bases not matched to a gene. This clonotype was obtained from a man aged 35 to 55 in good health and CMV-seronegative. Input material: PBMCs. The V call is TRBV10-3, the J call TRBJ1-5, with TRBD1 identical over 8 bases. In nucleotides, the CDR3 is TGTGCCATCGCCGAGGGACAGGGCAATCAGCCCCAGCATTTT. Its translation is CAIAEGQGNQPQHF.